The following is a T cell receptor beta chain sequence with its context. This clonotype was seen repeatedly, ten times or more. This clone's antigen is unknown. No qualities accompany the bases; no much larger clone lies one base away. The source of the sample is a study of regulatory T cells in long-lasting Graves disease (dated by TCRdb to the early 2020s). Regarding the research as a whole: Patients with newly diagnosed Graves' disease had been on antithyroid drugs for under 3 months. Patients with persistent Graves' disease were compared with patients with newly diagnosed Graves' disease using TCR sequencing and RNA sequencing of peripheral blood. The study was conducted in China and was registered as a clinical trial. A total of around 35 samples were covered by TCR sequencing, comprising some 13 persistent and about 20 newly diagnosed Graves' disease patients. General study outcomes and caveats: Only peripheral blood was studied, because thyroid tissue, the primary lesion, was inaccessible. The authors noted that the small sample size was a limitation that may lower accuracy. Persistent Graves' disease patients showed lower TCR Shannon entropy and fewer highly expanded clones than newly diagnosed patients, suggesting clonal expansion. Sequencing and analysis were limited to the TCR beta chain. More public clonotypes were shared among persistent patients (under 3,000) than among newly diagnosed patients (roughly 1,000). Preferential use of TRBV28, TRBJ1-2 and TRBJ2-5 was observed in persistent disease, whereas TRBV20-1 and TRBJ2-1 were favored in newly diagnosed disease.

For CDR1 and CDR2, the germline V gene lists LGHNT and FRNRAP. V loses 6 bases, J loses 5 bases, and the germline ends lie 11 bases apart. Taken from cysteine to phenylalanine, the CDR3 has 13 residues. The entry retains the CDR3 DNA only, 39 bases that are in frame from base 1. Explained via the paper, the time point label denotes: newly diagnosed GD, antithyroid drugs for less than 3 months. For both TCR sequencing and RNA sequencing, RNA was extracted from PBMCs in TRIzol. The diagnosis of Graves' disease was made according to American Thyroid Association guidelines. Patients were recruited from an endocrinology department in Xi'an, China. Each patient gave 9 to 10 milliliters of peripheral blood, collected in an EDTA anticoagulant tube. Ficoll Paque Plus density gradient separation was used to isolate PBMCs, and no further T cell sorting was performed. RNA quality was checked with an Agilent 2100 Bioanalyzer and agarose gel, and concentration with a NanoDrop 2000.

The library was made by multiplex PCR. The instrument was an Illumina HiSeq 4000. iRepertoire HTBI primers and Arm-PCR amplification of CDR3 regions were used to construct TCR beta libraries. Before sequencing, the PCR products went through gel purification. As for the authors' bioinformatics: Gene usage analysis of CDR3 amino acid clonotypes used the 50 to 70 TRBV and about 14 TRBJ segments found across samples. Filtered high-quality paired reads were merged into contigs using COPE and FqMerger. BLAST was used to align contigs to IMGT TRBV, TRBD and TRBJ reference genes, with CDR3 defined following IMGT. Any clonotype with a frequency above 0.1% was classified as a highly expanded clone. Repertoire diversity was measured by Shannon entropy, and V-J evenness by the Gini coefficient. Public clonotypes were defined as clonotypes shared by more than one individual. In-frame beta chains were kept once TCRdb had trimmed the public reads at Q25 with fastp and called clones with MiXCR. Duplicate CDR3 protein sequences are folded into a single record with the most common DNA and genes. For this entry, the V and J calls and clone size follow TCRdb and not the study's own pipeline. The sample profile shows 400,000 to 500,000 distinct CDR3 sequences; approximately 15% of them were found once. About 8.3% of the sample goes to the ten largest clones.

These same data were also listed under a study on T cells in Graves' hyperthyroidism and ophthalmopathy. According to the second study: Stable Graves' hyperthyroidism was defined as no progression to ophthalmopathy during 18 months of follow-up. Hyperthyroidism patients were newly diagnosed, with disease duration under 2 months, and aged 18 to 65 years. The study excluded patients with uncontrolled infections, other autoimmune diseases, pregnancy or lactation. Clinical symptoms, serum thyroxine and TRAb, thyroid ultrasound, and orbital computed tomography formed the basis for the diagnoses. A first-round RT-PCR of the TCR CDR3 used the HTBI primer set with the Qiagen OneStep RT-PCR kit. Blood samples also contained most of the expanded thyroid clonotypes (frequency above 0.001), which suggests that blood repertoires may reflect thyroid immune responses. Ophthalmopathy was separated from stable hyperthyroidism by a 13 V-J signature model, with approximately 89% sensitivity and approximately 81% specificity obtained in cross-validation and 80%/75% obtained in testing. In validation, the model predicted progression to ophthalmopathy with roughly 70% sensitivity and 72% to 85% specificity, a median of approximately 6.7 months before onset. A discovery cohort of about 95 patients, about 40 with Graves' ophthalmopathy and about 60 with stable Graves' hyperthyroidism, was used to find distinguishing TCR V-J signatures. An independent validation cohort of under 20 hyperthyroidism patients and some 15 patients who later progressed to ophthalmopathy tested prospective prediction of ophthalmopathy. For training and testing, the 100 or so patients in the discovery cohort were randomly divided in a 7:3 ratio. Thyroid tissue and blood T-cell repertoires from six Graves' hyperthyroidism patients were also compared in the study. Following sampling, methimazole starting at 30 mg daily was given to hyperthyroidism patients, and high-dose intravenous methylprednisolone was given to ophthalmopathy patients. Libraries were constructed in a second round of multiplex PCR, after which size selection and purification were performed. Paired-end sequencing of the libraries was performed with 100 bp reads on an Illumina HiSeq2000. SOAPnuke was used to process the raw data, removing reads that contained adapters or uncalled bases, had a mean Phred below 15, or lacked an exact match to the constant primer or identifier. High-quality paired reads were merged using COPE v1.2.5, and each unique nucleotide sequence was defined as a clonotype. MiTCR v1.1 was used to align clonotypes to the IMGT TRBV, TRBD and TRBJ reference segments. Analysis was restricted to V-J combinations with a frequency above 0.0001, which covered 98% to 99.2% of repertoires. A TCS score was defined as the ratio of F50 (clonal expansion) to E x V (chaos), with BLOSUM62-based TCRdist applied between CDR3 peptides within each V-J. Welch's t-statistics and random forest reduced fewer than 550 V-J features to 13, which were used in a naive Bayes classifier (R e1071). Sample size was not statistically predetermined, and blinding of investigators to group allocation was not performed. The paper reports TCR Vbeta CDR3 sequencing of roughly 140 peripheral blood samples: 40 to 45 ophthalmopathy, over 70 hyperthyroidism and approximately 17 progressor patients.

The rearranged segments are TRBV12-5 and TRBJ1-5; a tentative D match to TRBD1 spans 5 bases. The sequences come from peripheral blood mononuclear cells (PBMCs), collected at new diagnosis, from a patient treated with antithyroid drugs. This clonotype was obtained from a woman between 35 and 50 years old with Graves disease. Donor details come from another sample of the same person, matched by shared clones. The CDR3 in this case is CASGRDHDQPQHF. The DNA sequence follows: TGTGCTAGTGGCCGGGACCACGATCAGCCCCAGCATTTT.